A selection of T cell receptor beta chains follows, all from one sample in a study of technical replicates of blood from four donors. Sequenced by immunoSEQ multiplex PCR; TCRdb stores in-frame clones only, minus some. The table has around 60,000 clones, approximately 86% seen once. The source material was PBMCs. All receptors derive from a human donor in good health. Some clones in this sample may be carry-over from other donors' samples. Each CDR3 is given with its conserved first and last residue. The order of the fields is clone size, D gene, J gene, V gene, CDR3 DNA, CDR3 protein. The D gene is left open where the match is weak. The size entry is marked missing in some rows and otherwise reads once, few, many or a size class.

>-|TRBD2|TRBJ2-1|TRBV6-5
TGTGCCAGCAGTCCCGGGACTAGCAATGAGCAGTTCTTC
CASSPGTSNEQFF
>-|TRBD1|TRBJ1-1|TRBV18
TGTGCCAGCGCCCAGGGACAGGTGTCTTTTAAGAACACTGAAGCTTTCTTT
CASAQGQVSFKNTEAFF
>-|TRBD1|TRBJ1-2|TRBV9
TGTGCCAGCAGCCCCGGGACAGGGCCGGGCGGCTACACCTTC
CASSPGTGPGGYTF
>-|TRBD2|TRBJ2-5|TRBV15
TGTGCCACCAGCAGAGGCCGACTAGCGGCCTATCAAGAGACCCAGTACTTC
CATSRGRLAAYQETQYF
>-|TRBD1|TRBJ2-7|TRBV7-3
TGTGCCGGGGTCGGACAGGGTATCGAGCAGTACTTC
CAGVGQGIEQYF
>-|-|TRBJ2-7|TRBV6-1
TGTGCCAGCAGTCAGGGCCGTTCCTACGAGCAGTACTTC
CASSQGRSYEQYF
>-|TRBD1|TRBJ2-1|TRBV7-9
TGTGCCAGCAGGGCGGGACAGGGGAATGAGCAGTTCTTC
CASRAGQGNEQFF
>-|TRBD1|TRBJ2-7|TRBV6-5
TGTGCCAGCAGTAGGGGGCTGGAGCAGTACTTC
CASSRGLEQYF
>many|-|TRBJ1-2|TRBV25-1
TGTGCCAGCAGTGGGACAGTACAAGGCTACACCTTC
CASSGTVQGYTF
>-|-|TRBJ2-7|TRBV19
TGTGCCAGTAGTGCTCTAGGGGCCTCCTACGAGCAGTACTTC
CASSALGASYEQYF
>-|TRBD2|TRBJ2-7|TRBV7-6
TGTGCCAGCAGCTTAGCCCGGGACTACTCCTACGAGCAGTACTTC
CASSLARDYSYEQYF
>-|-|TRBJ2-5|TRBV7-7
TGTGCCAGCAGCCCGACAGGAATTCAAGAGACCCAGTACTTC
CASSPTGIQETQYF
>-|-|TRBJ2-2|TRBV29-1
TGCAGCGTTCTGAGGAACACCGGGGAGCTGTTTTTT
CSVLRNTGELFF
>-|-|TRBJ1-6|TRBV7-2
TGTGCCAGCAGCCTACAGGGCTCCTATAATTCACCCCTCCACTTT
CASSLQGSYNSPLHF
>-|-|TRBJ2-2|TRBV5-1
TGCGCCAGCAGCTTGTGGGCAACCGAGGAGCTGTTTTTT
CASSLWATEELFF
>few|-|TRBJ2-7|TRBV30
TGTGCCTGGGCTCCGGGACTTCTTACTGCCTACGAGCAGTACTTC
CAWAPGLLTAYEQYF
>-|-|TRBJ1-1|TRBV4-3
TGCGCCAGCAGCCAAGATCGAGGCGCTGAAGCTTTCTTT
CASSQDRGAEAFF
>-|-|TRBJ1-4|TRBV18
TGTGCCAGCTCACGGCAACAGGGCGGACTGCTACAAAATGAAAAACTGTTTTTT
CASSRQQGGLLQNEKLFF
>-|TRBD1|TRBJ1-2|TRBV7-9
TGTGCCAGCAGCTCGACAGGGGTTGGCTACACCTTC
CASSSTGVGYTF
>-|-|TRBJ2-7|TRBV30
TGTGCCTGGAGCCAGACTAGATACGAGCAGTACTTC
CAWSQTRYEQYF
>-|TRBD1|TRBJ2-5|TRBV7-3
TGTGCCAGCAGCTCCCCGCCTACAGGGGGCGCCCATGTGACCCAGTACTTC
CASSSPPTGGAHVTQYF
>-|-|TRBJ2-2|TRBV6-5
TGTGCCAGCAGTCACGACAGCTCGAACACCGGGGAGCTGTTTTTT
CASSHDSSNTGELFF
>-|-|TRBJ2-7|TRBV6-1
TGTGCCAGCAGTGAAGCGATGACAGGCCCCTACGAGCAGTACTTC
CASSEAMTGPYEQYF
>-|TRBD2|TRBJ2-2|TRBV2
TGTGCCAGCAGTGATTCTAGCGGGAGGTTGGGCGGGGAGCTGTTTTTT
CASSDSSGRLGGELFF
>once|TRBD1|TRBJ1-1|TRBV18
TGTGCCAGCTCACCTAAACTAACAGGGGTCAACACTGAAGCTTTCTTT
CASSPKLTGVNTEAFF
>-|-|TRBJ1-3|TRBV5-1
TGCGCCAGCAGCCCTGCTGGCAGCTCTGGAAACACCATATATTTT
CASSPAGSSGNTIYF
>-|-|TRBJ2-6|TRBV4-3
TGCGCCAGCAGCCAAGTTGAAGCGAGATTCTCTGGGGCCAACGTCCTGACTTTC
CASSQVEARFSGANVLTF
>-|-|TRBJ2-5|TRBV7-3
TGTGCCAGCAGCTTAACGGGGACTGGGGGAGGAGAGACCCAGTACTTC
CASSLTGTGGGETQYF
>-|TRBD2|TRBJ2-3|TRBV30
TGTGCCTGGAGACGGGGGGATCGAACAGATACGCAGTATTTT
CAWRRGDRTDTQYF
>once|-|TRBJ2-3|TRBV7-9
TGTGCCAGCAGCGCGCTAGTGGAAGGAGATACGCAGTATTTT
CASSALVEGDTQYF
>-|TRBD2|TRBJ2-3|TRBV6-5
TGTGCCAGCGTAAACCTAGCGGGAGGGTCATATACGCAGTATTTT
CASVNLAGGSYTQYF
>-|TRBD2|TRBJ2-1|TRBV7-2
TGTGCCAGCAGCACCCCTCGCGGGGGGGCCAATGAGCAGTTCTTC
CASSTPRGGANEQFF
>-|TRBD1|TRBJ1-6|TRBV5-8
TGTGCCAGCAGCTGGACAGGGAGCTCCTATAATTCACCCCTCCACTTT
CASSWTGSSYNSPLHF
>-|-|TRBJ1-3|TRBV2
TGTGCCAGCAGTGAAACAGGGACTGGAAACACCATATATTTT
CASSETGTGNTIYF
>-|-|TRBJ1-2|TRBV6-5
TGTGCCAGCAGTTACATTCGAGGGAGTGGCTACACCTTC
CASSYIRGSGYTF
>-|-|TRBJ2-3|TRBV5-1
TGCGCCAGCAGCTTGAGAGTCACAGATACGCAGTATTTT
CASSLRVTDTQYF
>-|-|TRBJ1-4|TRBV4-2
TGTGCCAGCAGCCAAGGGTGGACAGAAGAAAAACTGTTTTTT
CASSQGWTEEKLFF
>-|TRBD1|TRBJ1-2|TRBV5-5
TGTGCCAGCAGCGCCGCGGACAGGGCGGTCTATGGCTACACCTTC
CASSAADRAVYGYTF
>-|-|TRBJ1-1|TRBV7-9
TGTGCCAGCAGCCTTGGGTCTTCACTAGACCTAAATGAAGCTTTCTTT
CASSLGSSLDLNEAFF
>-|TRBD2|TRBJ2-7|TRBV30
TGTGCCTGGAGCAGCGGGAAATACGAGCAGTACTTC
CAWSSGKYEQYF
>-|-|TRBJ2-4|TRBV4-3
TGCGCCAGCAGCCAAGGGACCCTGACAGTGAACATTCAGTACTTC
CASSQGTLTVNIQYF
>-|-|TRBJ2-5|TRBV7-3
TGTGCCAGCAGCTTGGGGCTTCCGGGAGTTGAGACCCAGTACTTC
CASSLGLPGVETQYF
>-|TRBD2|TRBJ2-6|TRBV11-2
TGTGCCAGCAGCTTGGTCGGGGGGGCCCCCTCTGGGGCCAACGTCCTGACTTTC
CASSLVGGAPSGANVLTF
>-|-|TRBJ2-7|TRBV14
TGTGCCAGCAGCCAAGGCAGGGGCGAGCAGTACTTC
CASSQGRGEQYF
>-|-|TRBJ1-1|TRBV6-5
TGTGCCAGCAGTACCCGGCGGGCTTCGGTTGAGGAAGCTTTCTTT
CASSTRRASVEEAFF
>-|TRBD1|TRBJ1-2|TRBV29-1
TGCAGCGTTGAGAGACAGGGGGCCTTCTATGGCTACACCTTC
CSVERQGAFYGYTF
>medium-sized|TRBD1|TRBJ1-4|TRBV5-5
TGTGCCAGCAGCAAAACTATCCGGGACAGTAATGAAAAACTGTTTTTT
CASSKTIRDSNEKLFF
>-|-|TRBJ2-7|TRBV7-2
TGTGCCAGCAGCTTAAATCAGGGCTTAACGGGCGAGCAGTACTTC
CASSLNQGLTGEQYF
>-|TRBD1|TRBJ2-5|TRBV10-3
TGTGCCACCAAGGACAGGGATGGCCCCGAGACCCAGTACTTC
CATKDRDGPETQYF
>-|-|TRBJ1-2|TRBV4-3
TGCGCCAGCAGCCCCTTGGGGAGGGCCTATGGCTACACCTTC
CASSPLGRAYGYTF
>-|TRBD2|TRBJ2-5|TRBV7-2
TGTGCCAGCAGCCTTCGGGCTAGCGGGGAAAAGACCCAGTACTTC
CASSLRASGEKTQYF
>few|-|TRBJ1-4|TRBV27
TGTGCCAGCAGGGACATGGCTGAAAAACTGTTTTTT
CASRDMAEKLFF
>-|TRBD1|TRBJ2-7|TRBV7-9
TGTGCCAGCAGCTTACGGGGACAGTCCTACGAGCAGTACTTC
CASSLRGQSYEQYF
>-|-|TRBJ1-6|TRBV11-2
TGTGCCAGCAGCTTCCCGACGAGCGGGGGCTATAATTCACCCCTCCACTTT
CASSFPTSGGYNSPLHF
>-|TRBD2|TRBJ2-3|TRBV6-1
TGTGCCAGCAGTGAAGATGCTGGACTAGCGGTGATCACAGATACGCAGTATTTT
CASSEDAGLAVITDTQYF
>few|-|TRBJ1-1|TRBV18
TGTGCCAGCTCACCGGACCAAATAAAGACAGTCCCTGAAGCTTTCTTT
CASSPDQIKTVPEAFF
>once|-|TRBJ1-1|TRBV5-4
TGTGCCAGCAGCTTCCAGGGATCGAACACTGAAGCTTTCTTT
CASSFQGSNTEAFF
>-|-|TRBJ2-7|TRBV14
TGTGCCAGCAGCCAAGTAAACCTAGCCCACGAGCAGTACTTC
CASSQVNLAHEQYF
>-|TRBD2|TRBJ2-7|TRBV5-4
TGTGCCAGCAGCAAGAGCCCGACTAGCGGGATAGGATCCTACGAGCAGTACTTC
CASSKSPTSGIGSYEQYF
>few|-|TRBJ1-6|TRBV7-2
TGTGCCAGCAGTCCCGAGGGCGCTTATAATTCACCCCTCCACTTT
CASSPEGAYNSPLHF